The 10 T cell receptor beta chains presented below share a single source sample, sequenced in a study of blood T cell repertoires in COVID-19. Sequencing was performed with immunoSEQ multiplex PCR; in TCRdb, only in-frame clones are kept and a portion is missing. The data show roughly 110,000 clones, approximately 90% seen once. Sequenced input: peripheral blood. Receptors were obtained from a human donor with acute or convalescent COVID-19. The donor label of this sample is uncertain.

This clone turned up a few times. The genes are TRBV11-2 and TRBJ1-1, with D perhaps matching TRBD1 (5 bases). The CDR3 spans 14 residues. The V end was cut by 2 bases, the J end by 0 bases, with 7 bases between. Germline CDR1 is SGHAT and CDR2 is FQNNGV. The CDR3 is CASSLQGLNTEAFF. CDR3 sequence (DNA): TGTGCCAGCAGCTTACAGGGCTTGAACACTGAAGCTTTCTTT.

The DNA of the CDR3 is TGTGCCAGCAGCCAAGCCGGGGACAGGGCGGGTGGCTACACCTTC. Translated, it gives CASSQAGDRAGGYTF. The chain recombines TRBV4-2 with TRBJ1-2, with 9 bases identical to TRBD1. The CDR3 has 15 residues. J lost 7 bases, V lost 1 base, and 7 bases had no gene match. Germline assignment: CDR1 LGHNA and CDR2 YNFKEQ.

This rearrangement joins TRBV6-2 or TRBV6-3 to TRBJ1-2, with 9 bases that match TRBD1. Trimming took 5 bases from V and 4 from J; bases not matched to a gene: 8. The CDR3 is made up of 15 amino acids. Germline V lookup: CDR1 MNHEY, CDR2 SVGEGT. CDR3 bases: TGTGCCAGCAGTCAAGGGACAGGGTCGATCTATGGCTACACCTTC. Translated: CASSQGTGSIYGYTF.

The chain couples TRBV6-5 to TRBJ1-1; a possible D gene is TRBD1 (5 bases). CDR1 is MNHEY, CDR2 SVGAGI, per germline. The CDR3 length is 13 residues. Trimming stripped 3 bases from V and 6 bases from J, with 11 bases between. The CDR3 bases are TGTGCCAGCAGTTATGGGGGGGTGGCTGAAGCTTTCTTT. Translating it yields CASSYGGVAEAFF.

The rearrangement uses TRBV12-3 or TRBV12-4 and TRBJ1-2, with D unclear. This CDR3 comprises 13 residues. The V and J ends lost 1 base and 5 bases respectively, with 8 bases between them. CDR3 bases: TGTGCCAGCAGTTTAGGCGAGGAATATGGCTACACCTTC. It translates to CASSLGEEYGYTF.

V gene TRBV3-1 (or the pseudogene TRBV3-2) combines with J gene TRBJ2-7; 8 bases are a match to TRBD2. CDR1 and CDR2 (germline): LGHDT, YNNKEL (reference sequence). The CDR3 is 15 amino acids. The V segment lost 2 bases and the J segment 0 bases; nucleotides outside the gene matches: 3. Here the CDR3 reads CASSQSGGLSYEQYF. In nucleotides, the CDR3 is TGTGCCAGCAGCCAAAGCGGGGGCCTCTCCTACGAGCAGTACTTC.

J is TRBJ2-7 and V is TRBV6-5, with 8 positions matching TRBD1. Trimming at V came to 2 bases and at J to 4 bases, leaving 4 bases not matched to a gene. The V gene's germline CDR1 is MNHEY and CDR2 SVGAGI. The CDR3 runs to 14 residues. The CDR3 coding sequence is TGTGCCAGCAGTTACGGACAGGGAGCGTACGAGCAGTACTTC. Amino acid sequence: CASSYGQGAYEQYF.

The chain is built from TRBV25-1 and TRBJ2-2; weak D call: TRBD2 (7 bases). The V end lost 2 bases, the J end lost 3 bases, and 10 bases lay between the germline ends. The germline V gene has CDR1 MGHDK and CDR2 SYGVNS. The CDR3 sequence is 15 residues long. In DNA form, the CDR3 reads TGTGCCAGCAGTGAAGTAGGGGGGGACACCGGGGAGCTGTTTTTT. Its translation: CASSEVGGDTGELFF.

J is TRBJ1-1 and V is TRBV2; D is ambiguous. Trimming left V 3 bases short and J 2 bases short, with 7 bases between. CDR3 size: 13 residues. From germline, CDR1 is SNHLY and CDR2 FYNNEI. The CDR3 sequence is CASSEQINTEAFF. The CDR3 DNA is TGTGCCAGCAGTGAGCAGATTAACACTGAAGCTTTCTTT. Supplemented by reference TRBV2 and TRBJ1-1, the full variable domain reads EPEVTQTPSHQVTQMGQEVILRCVPISNHLYFYWYRQILGQKVEFLVSFYNNEISEKSEIFDDQFSVERPDGSNFTLKIRSTKLEDSAMYFCASSEQINTEAFFGQGTRLTVV.

This chain links TRBV5-1 with TRBJ1-3, with TRBD1 identical over 7 bases. The CDR3 sequence is 15 residues long. Trimming at V came to 4 bases and at J to 2 bases, leaving 6 bases not matched to a gene. Per the germline V gene, CDR1 is SGHRS and CDR2 is YFSETQ. In DNA form, the CDR3 reads TGCGCCAGCAGCCCCATGACAGGGACTGGAAACACCATATATTTT. Encoded protein: CASSPMTGTGNTIYF.